These T cell receptor beta chains were read from a single sample in a study of glioma-infiltrating T cells after dendritic cell vaccination. Sequencing was performed with immunoSEQ multiplex PCR; in TCRdb, only in-frame clones are kept and a portion is missing. The sample holds about 100,000 clones, about four fifths seen once. Sequences were derived from blood, sampled before dendritic cell vaccination. Receptor source: a human donor with glioblastoma. The CDR3 runs from the conserved cysteine through the conserved F or W. The D gene is left open where the match is weak. The size entry is marked missing in some rows and otherwise reads once, few, many or a size class.

cdr3_aa	cdr3_nt	d_call	clone_size	v_call	j_call
CASSELQRASNEQFF	TGTGCCAGCAGTGAATTACAGCGGGCCTCCAATGAGCAGTTCTTC	.	.	TRBV6-1	TRBJ2-1
CASSQEGQPTDTQYF	TGCGCCAGCAGCCAGGAGGGACAGCCCACAGATACGCAGTATTTT	.	once	TRBV4-1	TRBJ2-3
CASSSGQGANYGYTF	TGCGCCAGCAGCTCGGGACAGGGGGCTAACTATGGCTACACCTTC	TRBD1	.	TRBV5-1	TRBJ1-2
CASSTTANTEAFF	TGCGCCAGCAGTACGACAGCGAACACTGAAGCTTTCTTT	.	many	TRBV10-1	TRBJ1-1
CSVVFVTETEAFF	TGCAGCGTTGTCTTCGTGACAGAAACTGAAGCTTTCTTT	.	.	TRBV29-1	TRBJ1-1
CASSYSGAHTGELFF	TGCGCCAGCAGTTACAGCGGGGCGCACACCGGGGAGCTGTTTTTT	TRBD2	.	TRBV5-1	TRBJ2-2
CASSQPGQVYEQYF	TGTGCCAGCAGCCAGCCGGGACAGGTCTACGAGCAGTACTTC	TRBD1	.	TRBV4-2	TRBJ2-7
CASSHRQGDGDGYTF	TGTGCCAGCAGCCATCGACAGGGGGATGGGGATGGCTACACCTTC	TRBD1	.	TRBV4-2	TRBJ1-2
CASSLGGADTQYF	TGTGCCAGCAGCTTGGGGGGGGCAGATACGCAGTATTTT	.	once	TRBV5-6	TRBJ2-3
CASSSPPGYEQYF	TGTGCCAGCAGTTCACCCCCCGGCTACGAGCAGTACTTC	.	few	TRBV28	TRBJ2-7
CASSPVTGRKGYTF	TGCGCCAGCAGTCCCGTTACAGGGCGCAAGGGCTACACCTTC	.	.	TRBV6-5	TRBJ1-2
CASSQDGTSVSYGEQFF	TGCGCCAGCAGCCAAGATGGGACTAGCGTTTCATACGGTGAGCAGTTCTTC	TRBD2	.	TRBV4-1	TRBJ2-1
CASSVSLAGGYNEQFF	TGTGCCAGCAGCGTCAGTCTAGCGGGGGGATACAATGAGCAGTTCTTC	TRBD2	.	TRBV27	TRBJ2-1
CASKEGANSPLHF	TGTGCCAGTAAGGAAGGGGCTAATTCACCCCTCCACTTT	.	few	TRBV19	TRBJ1-6
CASSLSSSSYNEQFF	TGTGCCAGCAGCCTGAGCTCGAGCTCCTACAATGAGCAGTTCTTC	.	.	TRBV27	TRBJ2-1
CASSFGGLFGQGTGELFF	TGTGCCAGCAGCTTTGGGGGTCTTTTCGGACAGGGGACCGGGGAGCTGTTTTTT	TRBD1	.	TRBV11-3	TRBJ2-2
CASSSTGPKNIQYF	TGCGCCAGCAGCTCCACAGGGCCCAAAAACATTCAGTACTTC	.	.	TRBV5-1	TRBJ2-4
CASSAQTPAILGYTF	TGTGCCAGCAGCGCCCAGACTCCGGCGATTCTTGGCTACACCTTC	.	.	TRBV9	TRBJ1-2
CASSQDAYTIYF	TGCGCCAGCAGCCAAGATGCGTACACCATATATTTT	.	.	TRBV4-1	TRBJ1-3
CASSQVARGDYGYTF	TGTGCCAGCAGCCAAGTAGCAAGGGGCGACTATGGCTACACCTTC	.	.	TRBV4-2	TRBJ1-2
CASRRGQGETQYF	TGTGCCAGCAGGCGGGGACAGGGGGAGACCCAGTACTTC	TRBD1	.	TRBV6-5	TRBJ2-5
CASSVPTGGIQHF	TGTGCCAGCAGTGTACCCACAGGGGGAATCCAGCATTTT	TRBD1	.	TRBV6-1	TRBJ1-5
CASSTGTLNTGELFF	TGTGCCAGCAGCACCGGGACTTTAAACACCGGGGAGCTGTTTTTT	.	.	TRBV28	TRBJ2-2
CASSLDRVVTEAFF	TGTGCCAGCAGCCTGGACAGGGTGGTCACTGAAGCTTTCTTT	TRBD1	.	TRBV16	TRBJ1-1
CASRGVTLAGVTYNEQFF	TGTGCCAGCAGGGGTGTGACGCTAGCGGGAGTAACTTACAATGAGCAGTTCTTC	TRBD2	.	TRBV27	TRBJ2-1
CASSVDGALYEQYF	TGTGCCAGCAGTGTCGATGGGGCACTCTACGAGCAGTACTTC	.	few	TRBV2	TRBJ2-7
CASSSDSSYNEQFF	TGTGCCAGCTCTTCGGACTCCTCCTACAATGAGCAGTTCTTC	.	.	TRBV6-1	TRBJ2-1
CASSVGAGGPSTDTQYF	TGTGCCAGCAGCGTAGGAGCGGGAGGCCCCAGCACAGATACGCAGTATTTT	TRBD2	.	TRBV9	TRBJ2-3
CSAYGSGKAEAFF	TGCAGCGCCTATGGGTCAGGGAAGGCTGAAGCTTTCTTT	.	once	TRBV29-1	TRBJ1-1
CASSVQGVGNYGYTF	TGTGCCAGCAGCGTACAGGGGGTGGGGAACTATGGCTACACCTTC	TRBD1	.	TRBV9	TRBJ1-2